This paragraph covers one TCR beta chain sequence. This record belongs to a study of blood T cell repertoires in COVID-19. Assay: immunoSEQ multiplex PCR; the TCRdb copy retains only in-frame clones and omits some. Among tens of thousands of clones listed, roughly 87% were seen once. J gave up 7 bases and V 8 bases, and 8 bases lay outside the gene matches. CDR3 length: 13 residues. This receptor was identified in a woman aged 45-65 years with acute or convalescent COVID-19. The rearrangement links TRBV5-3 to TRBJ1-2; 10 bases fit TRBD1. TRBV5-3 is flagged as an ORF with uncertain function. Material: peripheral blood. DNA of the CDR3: TGTGCCAGGGGGACAGGGGAAGATACTGGCTACACCTTC. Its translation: CARGTGEDTGYTF.